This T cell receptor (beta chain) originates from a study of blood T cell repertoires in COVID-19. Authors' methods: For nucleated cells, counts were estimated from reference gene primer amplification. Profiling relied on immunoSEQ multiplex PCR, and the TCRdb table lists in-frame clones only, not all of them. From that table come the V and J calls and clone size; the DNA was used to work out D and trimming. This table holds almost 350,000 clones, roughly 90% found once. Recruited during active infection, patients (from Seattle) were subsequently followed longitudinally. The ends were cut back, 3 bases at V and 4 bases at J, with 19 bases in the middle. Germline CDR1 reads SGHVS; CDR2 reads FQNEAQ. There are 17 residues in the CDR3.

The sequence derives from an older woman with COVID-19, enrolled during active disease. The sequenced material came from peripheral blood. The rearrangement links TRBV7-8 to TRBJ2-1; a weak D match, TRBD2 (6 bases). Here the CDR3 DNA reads TGTGCCAGCAGCTTCCCACGCGGGGCGGATAGATACAATGAGCAGTTCTTC. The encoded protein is CASSFPRGADRYNEQFF.